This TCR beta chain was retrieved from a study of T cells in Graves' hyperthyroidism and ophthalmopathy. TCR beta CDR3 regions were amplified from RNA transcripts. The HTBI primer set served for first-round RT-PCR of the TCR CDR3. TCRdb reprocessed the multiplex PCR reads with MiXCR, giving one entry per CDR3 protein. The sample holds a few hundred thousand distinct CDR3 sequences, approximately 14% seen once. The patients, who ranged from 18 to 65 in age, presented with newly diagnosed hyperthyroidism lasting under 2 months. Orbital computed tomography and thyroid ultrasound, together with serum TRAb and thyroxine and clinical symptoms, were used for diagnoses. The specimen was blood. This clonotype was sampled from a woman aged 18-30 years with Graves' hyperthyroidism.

This CDR3 reads CASSPYDSYGYTF. As DNA, the CDR3 is TGTGCCAGCAGCCCCTATGACAGTTATGGCTACACCTTC. This chain links TRBV7-8 with TRBJ1-2; a weak D match, TRBD1 (5 bases). The CDR3 totals 13 residues. V was shortened by 5 bases and J by 5 bases, with 12 bases between the two germline ends. The germline gives CDR1 SGHVS, CDR2 FQNEAQ.